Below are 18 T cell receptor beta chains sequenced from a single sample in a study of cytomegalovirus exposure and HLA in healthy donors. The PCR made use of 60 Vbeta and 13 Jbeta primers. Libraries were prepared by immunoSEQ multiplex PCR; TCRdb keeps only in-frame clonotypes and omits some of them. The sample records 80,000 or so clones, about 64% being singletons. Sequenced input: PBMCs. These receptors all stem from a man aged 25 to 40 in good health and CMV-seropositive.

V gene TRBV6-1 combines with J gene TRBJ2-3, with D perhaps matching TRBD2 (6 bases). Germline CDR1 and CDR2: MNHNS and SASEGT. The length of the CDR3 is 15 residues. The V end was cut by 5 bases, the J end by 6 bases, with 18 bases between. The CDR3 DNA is TGTGCCAGCAGTCGGGACTTGGGGGGTGGGGATACGCAGTATTTT. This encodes CASSRDLGGGDTQYF.

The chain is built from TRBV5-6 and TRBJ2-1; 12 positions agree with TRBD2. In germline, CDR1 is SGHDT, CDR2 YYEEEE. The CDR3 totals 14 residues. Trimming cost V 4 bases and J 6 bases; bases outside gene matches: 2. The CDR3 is CASSPSGGANEQFF. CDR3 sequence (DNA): TGTGCCAGCAGCCCTAGCGGGGGGGCCAATGAGCAGTTCTTC.

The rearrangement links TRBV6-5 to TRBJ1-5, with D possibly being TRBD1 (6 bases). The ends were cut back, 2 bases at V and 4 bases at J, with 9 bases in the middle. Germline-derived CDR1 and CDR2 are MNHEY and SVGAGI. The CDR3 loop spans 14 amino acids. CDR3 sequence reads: CASSYDRSNQPQHF. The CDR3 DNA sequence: TGTGCCAGCAGTTACGACAGGTCGAATCAGCCCCAGCATTTT.

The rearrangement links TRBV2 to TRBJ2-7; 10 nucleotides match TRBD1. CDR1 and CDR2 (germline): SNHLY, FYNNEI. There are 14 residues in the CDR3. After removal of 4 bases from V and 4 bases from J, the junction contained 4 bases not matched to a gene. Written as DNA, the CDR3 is TGTGCCAGCAGTGTAGACAGGGGGCTATACGAGCAGTACTTC. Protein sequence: CASSVDRGLYEQYF.

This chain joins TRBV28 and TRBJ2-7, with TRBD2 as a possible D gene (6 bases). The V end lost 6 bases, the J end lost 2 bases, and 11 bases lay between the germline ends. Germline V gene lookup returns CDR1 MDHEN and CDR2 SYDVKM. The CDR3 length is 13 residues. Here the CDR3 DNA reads TGTGCCAGCAGGGAGGGCGGAACCTACGAGCAGTACTTC. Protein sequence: CASREGGTYEQYF.

CDR3 nucleotide sequence: TGTGCCAGCAGCGGCGGATCGGACGAGCAGTACTTC. Protein sequence: CASSGGSDEQYF. The chain joins TRBV7-9 to TRBJ2-7; unclear D gene. V gave up 5 bases and J gave up 5 bases, with 10 bases separating them. The CDR3 consists of 12 residues. CDR1 is SEHNR and CDR2 is FQNEAQ in the germline V gene (reference sequence).

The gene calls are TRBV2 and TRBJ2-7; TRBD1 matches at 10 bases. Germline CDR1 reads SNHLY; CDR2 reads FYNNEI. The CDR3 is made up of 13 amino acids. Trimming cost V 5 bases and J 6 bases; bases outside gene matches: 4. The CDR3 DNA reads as TGTGCCAGCAGTCAATGGGACAGGGGCGAGCAGTACTTC. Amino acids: CASSQWDRGEQYF.

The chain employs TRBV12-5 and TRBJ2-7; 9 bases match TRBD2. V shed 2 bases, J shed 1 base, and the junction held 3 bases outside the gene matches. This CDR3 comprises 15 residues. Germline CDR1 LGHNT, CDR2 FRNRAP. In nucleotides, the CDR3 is TGTGCTAGTGGTTTGAAGCGGGAGGTTTCCTACGAGCAGTACTTC. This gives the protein CASGLKREVSYEQYF.

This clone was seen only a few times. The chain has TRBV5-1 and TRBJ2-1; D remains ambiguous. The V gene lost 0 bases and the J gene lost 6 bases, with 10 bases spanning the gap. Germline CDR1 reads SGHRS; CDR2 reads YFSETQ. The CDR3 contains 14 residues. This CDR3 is CASSLGRLGNEQFF. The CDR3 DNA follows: TGCGCCAGCAGCTTGGGGCGGTTGGGCAATGAGCAGTTCTTC.

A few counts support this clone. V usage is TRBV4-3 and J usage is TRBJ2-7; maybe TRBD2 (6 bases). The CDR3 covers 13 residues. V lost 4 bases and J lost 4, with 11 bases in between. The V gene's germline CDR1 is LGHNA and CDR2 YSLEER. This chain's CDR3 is CASSLTRDYEQYF. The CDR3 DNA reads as TGCGCCAGCAGCCTAACGCGGGATTACGAGCAGTACTTC.

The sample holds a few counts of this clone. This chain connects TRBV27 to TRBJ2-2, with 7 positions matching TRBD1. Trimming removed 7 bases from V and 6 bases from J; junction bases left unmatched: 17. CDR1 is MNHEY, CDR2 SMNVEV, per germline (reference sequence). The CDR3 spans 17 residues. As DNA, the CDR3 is TGTGCCAGCAACCATATCCGGACAGGACATGAGGCCGGGGAGCTGTTTTTT. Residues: CASNHIRTGHEAGELFF.

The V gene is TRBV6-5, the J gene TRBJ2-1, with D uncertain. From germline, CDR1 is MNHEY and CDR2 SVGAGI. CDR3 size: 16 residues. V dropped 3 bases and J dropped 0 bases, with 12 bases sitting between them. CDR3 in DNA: TGTGCCAGCAGTTATCGTGGCGGAAGCTCCTACAATGAGCAGTTCTTC. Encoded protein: CASSYRGGSSYNEQFF.

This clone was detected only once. For the CDR3, the DNA is TGCGCCAGCAGCTTGGAATCTATAGGAACCGGGGGGGAGCTGTTTTTT. It specifies CASSLESIGTGGELFF. The genes are TRBV5-1 and TRBJ2-2; D call uncertain. V lost 0 bases to trimming and J lost 8 bases, with 17 bases between them. Germline V lookup: CDR1 SGHRS, CDR2 YFSETQ. This CDR3 region has 16 residues.

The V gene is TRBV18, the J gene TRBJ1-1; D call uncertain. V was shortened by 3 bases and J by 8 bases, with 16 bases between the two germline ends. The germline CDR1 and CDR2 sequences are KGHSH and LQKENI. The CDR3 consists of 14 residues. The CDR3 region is CASSPNVGEGEAFF. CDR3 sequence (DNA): TGTGCCAGCTCACCCAACGTGGGAGAGGGCGAAGCTTTCTTT.

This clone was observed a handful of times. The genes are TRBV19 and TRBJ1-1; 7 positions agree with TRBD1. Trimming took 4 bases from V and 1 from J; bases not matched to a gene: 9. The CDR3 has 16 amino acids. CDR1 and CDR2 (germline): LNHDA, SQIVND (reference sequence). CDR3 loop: CASSTRTGPQNTEAFF. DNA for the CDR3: TGTGCCAGTAGTACCCGGACAGGACCCCAGAACACTGAAGCTTTCTTT. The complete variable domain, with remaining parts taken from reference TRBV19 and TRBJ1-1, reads DGGITQSPKYLFRKEGQNVTLSCEQNLNHDAMYWYRQDPGQGLRLIYYSQIVNDFQKGDIAEGYSVSREKKESFPLTVTSAQKNPTAFYLCASSTRTGPQNTEAFFGQGTRLTVV.

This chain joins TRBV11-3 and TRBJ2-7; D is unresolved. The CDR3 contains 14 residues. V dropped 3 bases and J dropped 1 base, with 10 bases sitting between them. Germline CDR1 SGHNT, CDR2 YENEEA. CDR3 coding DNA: TGTGCCAGCAGCTTCTTAACATCATCCTACGAGCAGTACTTC. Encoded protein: CASSFLTSSYEQYF.

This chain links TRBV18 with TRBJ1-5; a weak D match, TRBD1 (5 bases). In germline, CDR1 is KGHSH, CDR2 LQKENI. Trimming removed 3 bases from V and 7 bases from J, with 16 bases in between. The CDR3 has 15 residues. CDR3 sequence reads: CASSPPGQSGQPQHF. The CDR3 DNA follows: TGTGCCAGCTCACCCCCGGGCCAGTCAGGGCAGCCCCAGCATTTT.

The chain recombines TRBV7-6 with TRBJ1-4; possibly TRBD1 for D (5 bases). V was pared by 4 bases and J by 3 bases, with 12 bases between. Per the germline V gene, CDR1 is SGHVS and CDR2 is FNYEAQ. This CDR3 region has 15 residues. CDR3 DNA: TGTGCCAGCAGCTACCCTGGGGCAGCTAATGAAAAACTGTTTTTT. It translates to CASSYPGAANEKLFF.